This T cell receptor beta chain was found in a study of blood T cell repertoires in COVID-19. As for the study in general: Sites across the United States, Italy and Spain contributed samples from acute and convalescent COVID-19. PBMCs, B-cell-depleted T cells, or T cells were the source of the cDNA or gDNA that made up the material.

The study drew participants aged about 18 to 89 years from about two dozen US areas. Authors' processing steps: It was from reference gene primer amplification that nucleated cell counts were estimated. Using immunoSEQ multiplex PCR, the repertoire was profiled, and TCRdb retains in-frame clones only, with some absent. The V and J calls and clone size were taken over from that table, and D and trimming were inferred from the DNA. This table has about 400,000 clones, more than 75% appearing once. The length of the CDR3 is 13 residues. V lost 10 bases to trimming and J lost 4 bases, with 14 bases between them. From germline, CDR1 is SNHLY and CDR2 FYNNEI.

Sequenced input: PBMCs or T cells enriched from blood (not recorded which). J is TRBJ1-5 and V is TRBV2; the D is unclear. The sequence was collected from a woman aged 25 to 39 with acute COVID-19. The CDR3 region is CATSGDINQPQHF. The DNA of the CDR3 is TGTGCCACCAGCGGGGATATTAATCAGCCCCAGCATTTT.